This passage covers 6 T cell receptor beta chains from one sample sequenced in a study of blood T cell repertoires in COVID-19 (dated by TCRdb to the early 2020s). Library creation used the immunoSEQ multiplex PCR assay. This immuneACCESS table, as held by TCRdb, lists in-frame sequences with V and J called but not all clones. Of the missing ones, under half trace to an unresolved V gene in checked studies; the others have no known cause. This sample gives about 49,000 clones in total; 70% to 90% of them show up just once. The ten largest clones take up 10% to 15% of the sample. The sample consisted of peripheral blood. The receptors shown here come from an elderly man with acute or convalescent COVID-19.

In its sample, this clone was seen a few times. The chain recombines TRBV23-1 with TRBJ1-3; D call uncertain. TRBV23-1 is an ORF, and what it does is uncertain. The CDR3 is 18 residues long. V gave up 2 bases and J gave up 0 bases, with 17 bases separating them. DNA of the CDR3: TGCGCCAGCAGTCAAGTAACAGAGACACCTTCCTCTGGAAACACCATATATTTT. Protein: CASSQVTETPSSGNTIYF.

The rearrangement links TRBV24-1 to TRBJ2-2; 11 bases are a match to TRBD2. The J segment lost 5 bases and the V segment lost 6 bases, leaving 4 bases of the junction unmatched. Germline-derived CDR1 and CDR2 are KGHDR and SFDVKD. The CDR3 loop spans 15 amino acids. The CDR3 here is CATSLAGGLTGELFF. CDR3 bases: TGTGCCACCAGTCTAGCGGGGGGCCTAACCGGGGAGCTGTTTTTT.

This clone was found a few times. The rearrangement joins TRBV6-1 to TRBJ2-7, with a possible D match to TRBD2 (7 bases). V was pared by 1 base and J by 3 bases, with 16 bases between. CDR1 MNHNS and CDR2 SASEGT come from the germline V gene. The CDR3 consists of 16 residues. CDR3 sequence: CASSEEGGAPYYEQYF. CDR3 in DNA: TGTGCCAGCAGTGAAGAGGGGGGGGCGCCCTACTACGAGCAGTACTTC.

This chain connects TRBV19 to TRBJ1-2; 8 positions match TRBD1. CDR1 and CDR2 (germline): LNHDA, SQIVND (reference sequence). The CDR3 covers 14 residues. J lost 3 bases, V lost 5 bases, and 5 bases had no gene match. The CDR3 DNA reads as TGTGCCAGTAGTGCTCTGGACAGGGACTATGGCTACACCTTC. Its protein product is CASSALDRDYGYTF.

This chain connects TRBV5-1 to TRBJ1-2; D might be TRBD1 (5 bases). The CDR3 extends over 14 amino acids. CDR1 is SGHRS and CDR2 is YFSETQ in the germline V gene. Between the trimmed V and J ends, which lost 2 bases and 5 bases, there was a span of 13 bases. This CDR3 reads CASSFGGTGYGYTF. As DNA, the CDR3 is TGCGCCAGCAGCTTTGGAGGGACGGGATATGGCTACACCTTC.

This chain connects TRBV27 to TRBJ2-2; TRBD2 aligns across 16 bases. The V and J ends lost 6 bases and 4 bases, in that order; junction bases with no gene match: 5. The CDR3 loop spans 17 amino acids. Germline loops: CDR1 MNHEY, CDR2 SMNVEV (reference sequence). CDR3 region: CASRPGLAGGTTGELFF. The CDR3 DNA is TGTGCCAGCAGACCGGGACTAGCGGGGGGGACCACCGGGGAGCTGTTTTTT.